The next 27 T cell receptor beta chains were all read from a single sample in a study of technical replicates of blood from several donors. Profiling relied on immunoSEQ multiplex PCR, and the TCRdb table lists in-frame clones only, not all of them. The table shows around 92,000 clones, with under 97% occurring only once. The material sequenced was T cells isolated from PBMCs. Receptor source: a human donor in good health.

This clone was found a few times. This chain joins TRBV21-1 and TRBJ2-7; no DNA check was done on the table's D call, TRBD2. TRBV21-1 is a known pseudogene. This CDR3 has 13 residues. CDR3 residues: CASSTSGRAGAYF. In nucleotides, the CDR3 is TGTGCCAGCAGCACTAGCGGGAGGGCCGGTGCGTACTTC.

The chain recombines TRBV27 with TRBJ1-6; 10 bases are shared with TRBD1. CDR1 and CDR2 (germline): MNHEY, SMNVEV (reference sequence). This CDR3 is built from 18 residues. The junction had 9 bases not matched to a gene; V was cut back by 6 bases and J by 1 base. The CDR3 region is CASSRQGAEWSYNSPLHF. The CDR3 DNA is TGTGCCAGCAGCCGACAGGGGGCCGAATGGTCCTATAATTCACCCCTCCACTTT.

The rearrangement joins TRBV5-7 to TRBJ1-2; TRBD1 matches at 8 bases. TRBV5-7 is sorted into the ORF group, with uncertain function. J gave up 7 bases and V 6 bases, and 8 bases lay outside the gene matches. The CDR3 extends over 13 amino acids. The chain's CDR3 is CASTAGDRSGYTF. In DNA form, the CDR3 reads TGTGCCAGCACCGCGGGGGACAGGTCTGGCTACACCTTC.

The chain links TRBV30 to TRBJ2-5; TRBD2 aligns across 15 bases. In germline, CDR1 is GTSNPN, CDR2 SVGIG (reference sequence). V was clipped by 5 bases and J by 5 bases; unmatched bases: 12. This CDR3 contains 17 residues. CDR3 DNA: TGTGCCTGGTCTCCGGGACTAGCGGGGGGTAAACTGGAGACCCAGTACTTC. Protein sequence: CAWSPGLAGGKLETQYF.

This chain uses TRBV7-9 with TRBJ2-7; D gene ambiguous. Germline lookup yields CDR1 SEHNR and CDR2 FQNEAQ (reference sequence). The V and J ends lost 0 bases and 7 bases respectively, with 16 bases between them. This CDR3 spans 15 amino acids. The CDR3 coding sequence is TGTGCCAGCAGCTTAGCGGTGGCTAGTAACGCGGAGCAGTACTTC. This encodes CASSLAVASNAEQYF. Complete variable domain (other parts from reference TRBV7-9 and TRBJ2-7): DTGVSQNPRHKITKRGQNVTFRCDPISEHNRLYWYRQTLGQGPEFLTYFQNEAQLEKSRLLSDRFSAERPKGSFSTLEIQRTEQGDSAMYLCASSLAVASNAEQYFGPGTRLTVT.

The V gene is TRBV11-3, the J gene TRBJ1-2, with D possibly matching TRBD1 (5 bases). There are 16 residues in the CDR3. The V end lost 6 bases, the J end lost 4 bases, and 21 bases lay between the germline ends. From germline, CDR1 is SGHNT and CDR2 YENEEA. The CDR3 region is CASSWGDGTWGYGYTF. In nucleotides, the CDR3 is TGTGCCAGCAGTTGGGGGGACGGCACTTGGGGCTATGGCTACACCTTC.

The V and J genes are TRBV18 and TRBJ1-6; D remains unclear. V gave up 0 bases and J gave up 10 bases, with 4 bases separating them. Germline V gene lookup returns CDR1 KGHSH and CDR2 LQKENI. The CDR3 is made up of 12 amino acids. The CDR3 loop is CASSPPRSPLHF. The CDR3 DNA reads as TGTGCCAGCTCACCACCGCGGTCACCCCTCCACTTT.

This rearrangement joins TRBV28 to TRBJ2-1; TRBD1 agrees at 10 bases. Trimming cost V 4 bases and J 1 base; bases outside gene matches: 7. This CDR3 is 17 amino acids long. Per the germline V gene, CDR1 is MDHEN and CDR2 is SYDVKM. CDR3 nucleotides: TGTGCCAGCAGTTCGCGTAGGACAGGGGGTTCCTACAATGAGCAGTTCTTC. The encoded protein is CASSSRRTGGSYNEQFF.

The chain combines TRBV11-2 with TRBJ2-7; the match to TRBD1 covers 8 bases. V lost 4 bases and J lost 6; bases outside the gene matches: 8. The germline CDR1 and CDR2 sequences are SGHAT and FQNNGV. The length of the CDR3 is 14 residues. The CDR3: CASSWNRGTLEQYF. CDR3 sequence (DNA): TGTGCCAGCAGCTGGAACAGGGGGACCCTCGAGCAGTACTTC.

CDR3 amino acids: CATTSRAGQGFYEQYF. CDR3 coding DNA: TGTGCCACCACCAGTAGAGCGGGACAGGGGTTCTACGAGCAGTACTTC. V gene TRBV15 combines with J gene TRBJ2-7, with 10 positions matching TRBD1. The CDR3 has 16 residues. CDR1 is LNHNV, CDR2 YYDKDF, per germline (reference sequence). V was clipped by 7 bases and J by 3 bases; unmatched bases: 12.

This rearrangement joins TRBV2 to TRBJ2-4; D uncertain. Germline V CDR1 and CDR2: SNHLY, FYNNEI. V was pared by 0 bases and J by 9 bases, with 9 bases between. The CDR3 spans 13 residues. The CDR3 sequence is CASSEANPGIQYF. The CDR3 nucleotides are TGTGCCAGCAGTGAAGCTAACCCAGGCATTCAGTACTTC.

The V and J genes are TRBV9 and TRBJ2-5; D is possibly TRBD2 (6 bases). V lost 0 bases and J lost 4, with 13 bases in between. The CDR3 loop spans 15 amino acids. The V gene's germline CDR1 is SGDLS and CDR2 YYNGEE. For the CDR3, the DNA is TGTGCCAGCAGCGTAGGGGGACTTGTCTCAGAGACCCAGTACTTC. It codes for CASSVGGLVSETQYF.

J is TRBJ1-2 and V is TRBV7-9, with TRBD1 matching over 11 bases. V lost 1 base, J lost 3 bases, and 1 base stayed unmatched. CDR3 length equals 15 residues. Germline assignment: CDR1 SEHNR and CDR2 FQNEAQ (reference sequence). The CDR3 is CASSLGGQGDYGYTF. Here the CDR3 DNA reads TGTGCCAGCAGCTTAGGGGGACAGGGGGACTATGGCTACACCTTC.

This clone was recorded once. CDR3 loop: CASSFINQPQHF. CDR3 sequence (DNA): TGTGCCAGCAGCTTTATCAATCAGCCCCAGCATTTT. This chain connects TRBV7-2 to TRBJ1-5; D remains ambiguous. The CDR3 runs to 12 residues. Trimming shortened V by 3 bases and J by 3 bases, and 3 bases separated the two germline ends. The germline CDR1 and CDR2 sequences are SGHTA and FQGNSA.

The chain couples TRBV10-3 to TRBJ2-7; TRBD2 might be the D (7 bases). Looked up from germline, CDR1 is ENHRY and CDR2 is SYGVKD. This CDR3 has 13 amino acids. V lost 10 bases and J lost 1, with 14 bases in between. The CDR3, as DNA: TGTGCCACCGAAGGGGGGGGATCCTACGAGCAGTACTTC. It codes for CATEGGGSYEQYF.

V gene TRBV28 combines with J gene TRBJ2-7, with TRBD1 identical over 9 bases. The germline V gene encodes CDR1 MDHEN and CDR2 SYDVKM. V was pared by 6 bases and J by 5 bases, with 5 bases of the junction left unmatched. This CDR3 is 13 amino acids long. CDR3 sequence: CASSSGQGNEQYF. CDR3 sequence (DNA): TGTGCCAGCAGCTCGGGACAGGGCAACGAGCAGTACTTC.

CDR3: CASGATGDLYNEQFF. The DNA of the CDR3 is TGTGCCAGCGGGGCGACAGGGGACCTCTACAATGAGCAGTTCTTC. The chain links TRBV7-9 to TRBJ2-1, with 8 bases fitting TRBD1. Germline lookup yields CDR1 SEHNR and CDR2 FQNEAQ (reference sequence). The CDR3 sequence is 15 residues long. V shed 8 bases and J 3 bases; nucleotides not matched to a gene: 9.

This chain connects TRBV29-1 to TRBJ1-1, with 9 bases matching TRBD1. Germline V lookup: CDR1 SQVTM, CDR2 ANQGSEA. The trim removed 4 bases at V and 6 bases at J, leaving 3 bases unmatched. This CDR3 spans 12 amino acids. The CDR3 region has the DNA TGCAGCGTTGTTGGGACAGGGTCTGAAGCTTTCTTT. Its protein product is CSVVGTGSEAFF.

This chain connects TRBV11-2 to TRBJ2-1, with TRBD2 identical over 10 bases. With 5 bases clipped from V and 6 bases from J, the junction kept 13 bases outside the gene matches. Germline V lookup: CDR1 SGHAT, CDR2 FQNNGV. The length of the CDR3 is 17 residues. The CDR3 is CASSVSQIAGGPNEQFF. The DNA of the CDR3 is TGTGCCAGCAGCGTTAGTCAGATAGCGGGAGGACCCAATGAGCAGTTCTTC.

The chain is built from TRBV9 and TRBJ2-5; 14 positions match TRBD2. Trimming at V came to 4 bases and at J to 5 bases, leaving 7 bases not matched to a gene. The CDR3 runs to 16 residues. The germline V gene encodes CDR1 SGDLS and CDR2 YYNGEE. The CDR3, as DNA: TGTGCCAGCAGCCTGGGACTAGCGGGGGTAGGGGAGACCCAGTACTTC. Translating it yields CASSLGLAGVGETQYF.

V and J are TRBV4-1 and TRBJ1-3; a weak D match, TRBD1 (5 bases). There are 14 residues in the CDR3. Germline V gene data show CDR1 as MGHRA and CDR2 as YSYEKL. V was shortened by 4 bases and J by 4 bases, with 11 bases between the two germline ends. The CDR3 DNA is TGCGCCAGCAGCCGCAGGGAAGTCGGAAACACCATATATTTT. Translating gives CASSRREVGNTIYF.

DNA of the CDR3: TGTGCCAGCAGCTCGGGGCCTGGACTAGCGGTGACAGATACGCAGTATTTT. Residues: CASSSGPGLAVTDTQYF. The chain combines TRBV5-6 with TRBJ2-3; 10 nucleotides match TRBD2. CDR1 SGHDT and CDR2 YYEEEE come from the germline V gene. The CDR3 is 17 amino acids. Losses at the gene ends were 3 bases for V and 3 bases for J; bases not matched to a gene: 10. Full variable domain (outside the CDR3, taken from reference TRBV5-6 and TRBJ2-3): DAGVTQSPTHLIKTRGQQVTLRCSPKSGHDTVSWYQQALGQGPQFIFQYYEEEERQRGNFPDRFSGHQFPNYSSELNVNALLLGDSALYLCASSSGPGLAVTDTQYFGPGTRLTVL.

In DNA form, the CDR3 reads TGCGCCAGCAGCGTGGGACAGTCCTACGAGCAGTACTTC. This gives the protein CASSVGQSYEQYF. The chain joins TRBV5-1 to TRBJ2-7, with 7 bases matching TRBD1. With V trimmed by 4 bases and J by 1 base, 2 bases remained unmatched. The CDR3 is 13 amino acids. CDR1 is SGHRS and CDR2 is YFSETQ in the germline V gene.

The chain combines TRBV6-5 with TRBJ2-5; 12 bases agree with TRBD2. Germline loops: CDR1 MNHEY, CDR2 SVGAGI. The CDR3 sequence is 16 residues long. The trim removed 4 bases at V and 2 bases at J, leaving 5 bases unmatched. The CDR3 DNA reads as TGTGCCAGCAGTTCGTGGACTAGCGGGACTCAAGAGACCCAGTACTTC. As protein: CASSSWTSGTQETQYF.

The V gene is TRBV6-5, the J gene TRBJ1-4; D unclear. V was cut by 6 bases and J by 1 base, with 9 bases left in between. The length of the CDR3 is 14 residues. Germline V lookup: CDR1 MNHEY, CDR2 SVGAGI. CDR3 protein: CASREGGTNEKLFF. The DNA for the CDR3 is TGTGCCAGCAGGGAAGGAGGAACTAATGAAAAACTGTTTTTT.

The J gene is TRBJ1-1, the V gene TRBV28; 7 bases are shared with TRBD1. V trimming: 5 bases; J trimming: 0 bases; junction bases outside the gene matches: 18. The CDR3 is 19 amino acids. Germline CDR1 and CDR2: MDHEN and SYDVKM. DNA for the CDR3: TGTGCCAGCAGTCCGCGTTATTACAGGGGCCCGAGTATGAACACTGAAGCTTTCTTT. Translation gives CASSPRYYRGPSMNTEAFF.

The V call is TRBV5-4, the J call TRBJ2-2; D is undetermined. The CDR3 is 13 residues long. Germline-derived CDR1 and CDR2 are SGHNT and YYREEE (reference sequence). Trimming cost V 0 bases and J 5 bases, with 5 bases left between them. The CDR3, as DNA: TGTGCCAGCAGCTTGGTCACTACCGGGGAGCTGTTTTTT. Its protein is CASSLVTTGELFF.